The sequence of this T cell receptor beta chain was determined in a study of blood T cell repertoires in COVID-19. For the study at large: Italy, Spain and the United States were the sources of the convalescent and acute COVID-19 samples. In each case, the material was cDNA or gDNA derived from T cells, B-cell-depleted T cells, or PBMCs.

Per the germline V gene, CDR1 is MNHEY and CDR2 is SVGEGT. This CDR3 has 17 amino acids. V lost 2 bases to trimming and J lost 4 bases, with 20 bases between them. This clone was detected once. Authors' data handling: Researchers report that nucleated cell counts were estimated from reference gene primer amplification. Using immunoSEQ multiplex PCR, the repertoire was profiled, and TCRdb retains in-frame clones only, with some absent. The D gene and trimming were derived from the DNA, and the V and J assignments and clone size from that table. This table holds around 110,000 clones, about nine tenths found once.

Sequencing was performed on peripheral blood. The rearrangement joins TRBV6-2 or TRBV6-3 to TRBJ1-2, with D uncertain. The clonotype was recovered from a human donor with active COVID-19. The donor label of this sample is uncertain. The CDR3: CASSYQTRRDISYGYTF. The CDR3, as DNA: TGTGCCAGCAGTTACCAAACCCGACGGGATATTTCCTATGGCTACACCTTC.